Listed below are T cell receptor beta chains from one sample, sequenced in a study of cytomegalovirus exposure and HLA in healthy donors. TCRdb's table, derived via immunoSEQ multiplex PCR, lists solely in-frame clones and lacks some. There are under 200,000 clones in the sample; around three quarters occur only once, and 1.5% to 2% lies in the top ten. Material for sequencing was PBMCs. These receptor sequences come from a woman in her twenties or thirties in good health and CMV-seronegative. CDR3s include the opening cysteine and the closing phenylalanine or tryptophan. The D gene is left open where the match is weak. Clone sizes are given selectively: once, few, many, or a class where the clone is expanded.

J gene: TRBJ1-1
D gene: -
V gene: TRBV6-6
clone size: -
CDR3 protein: CASISGATEAFF
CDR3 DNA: TGTGCCAGCATATCAGGGGCCACTGAAGCTTTCTTT

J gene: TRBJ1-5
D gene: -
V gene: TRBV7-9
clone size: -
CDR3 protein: CASSPYRDGNQPQHF
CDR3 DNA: TGTGCCAGCAGCCCGTACAGGGACGGCAATCAGCCCCAGCATTTT

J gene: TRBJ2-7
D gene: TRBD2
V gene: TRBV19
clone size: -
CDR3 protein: CASSIDRTSYEQYF
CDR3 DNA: TGTGCCAGTAGTATAGACCGGACTAGCTACGAGCAGTACTTC

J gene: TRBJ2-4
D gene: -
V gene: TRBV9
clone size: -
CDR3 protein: CASSERPGIAKNIQYF
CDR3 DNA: TGTGCCAGCAGCGAACGGCCGGGTATAGCCAAAAACATTCAGTACTTC

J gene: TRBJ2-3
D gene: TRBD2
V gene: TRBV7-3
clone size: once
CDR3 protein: CASSLTGRGGTDTQYF
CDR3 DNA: TGTGCCAGCAGCTTAACAGGACGGGGGGGAACAGATACGCAGTATTTT

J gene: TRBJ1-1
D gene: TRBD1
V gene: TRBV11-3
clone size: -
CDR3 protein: CASSLTVAGGRTEAFF
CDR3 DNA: TGTGCCAGCAGCTTAACGGTAGCAGGGGGCAGGACTGAAGCTTTCTTT

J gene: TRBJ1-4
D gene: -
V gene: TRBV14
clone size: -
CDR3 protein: CASSRQTSATNEKLFF
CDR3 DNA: TGTGCCAGCAGCCGGCAGACTAGCGCAACTAATGAAAAACTGTTTTTT

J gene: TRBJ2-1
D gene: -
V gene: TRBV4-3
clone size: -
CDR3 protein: CASSSSRVEPYNEQFF
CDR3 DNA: TGCGCCAGCAGCTCTAGTCGGGTAGAGCCCTACAATGAGCAGTTCTTC

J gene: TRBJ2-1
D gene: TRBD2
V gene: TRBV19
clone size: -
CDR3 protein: CASGDLAGRYNEQFF
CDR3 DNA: TGTGCCAGTGGGGACCTAGCGGGAAGGTACAATGAGCAGTTCTTC

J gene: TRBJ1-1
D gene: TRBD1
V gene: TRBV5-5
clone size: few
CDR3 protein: CASSLGDRLNTEAFF
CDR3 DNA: TGTGCCAGCAGCTTGGGGGACAGGCTTAACACTGAAGCTTTCTTT

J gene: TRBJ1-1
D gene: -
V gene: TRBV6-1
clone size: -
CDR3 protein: CASSESFWLAGANTEAFF
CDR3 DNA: TGTGCCAGCAGTGAATCCTTTTGGTTGGCAGGGGCGAACACTGAAGCTTTCTTT

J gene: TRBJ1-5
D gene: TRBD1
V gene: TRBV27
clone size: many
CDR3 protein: CASSLRRTGNNQPQHF
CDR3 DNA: TGTGCCAGCAGTTTACGGCGGACAGGGAACAATCAGCCCCAGCATTTT

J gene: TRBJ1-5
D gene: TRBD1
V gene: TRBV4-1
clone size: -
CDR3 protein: CASSQGDGTGLNQPQHF
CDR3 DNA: TGCGCCAGCAGCCAAGGTGATGGGACAGGTCTCAATCAGCCCCAGCATTTT

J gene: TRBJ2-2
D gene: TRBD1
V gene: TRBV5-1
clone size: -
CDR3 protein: CASSFGQGLTMGELFF
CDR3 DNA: TGCGCCAGCAGCTTCGGACAGGGTTTGACTATGGGGGAGCTGTTTTTT

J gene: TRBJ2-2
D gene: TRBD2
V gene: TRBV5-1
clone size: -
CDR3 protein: CASSLNRPSGNTGELFF
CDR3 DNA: TGCGCCAGCAGCTTGAATCGTCCTAGCGGTAACACCGGGGAGCTGTTTTTT

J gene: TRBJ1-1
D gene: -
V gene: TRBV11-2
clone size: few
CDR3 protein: CASSLSAILVRFRTEAFF
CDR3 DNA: TGTGCCAGCAGCTTGTCTGCCATTCTTGTGAGGTTTCGGACTGAAGCTTTCTTT

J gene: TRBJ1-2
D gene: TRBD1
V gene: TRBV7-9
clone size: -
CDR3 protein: CSSSLVLGQRFSYTF
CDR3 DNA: TGTTCCAGCAGCTTAGTGTTGGGACAGAGGTTTAGCTACACCTTC

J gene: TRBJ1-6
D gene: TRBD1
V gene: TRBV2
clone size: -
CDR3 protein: CASAIDRGNDNSPLHF
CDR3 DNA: TGTGCCAGCGCCATAGACAGGGGGAATGATAATTCACCCCTCCACTTT

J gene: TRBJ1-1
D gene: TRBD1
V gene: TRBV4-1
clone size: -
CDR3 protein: CASSEGQLGNTEAFF
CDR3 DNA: TGCGCCAGCAGCGAGGGACAGCTGGGCAACACTGAAGCTTTCTTT

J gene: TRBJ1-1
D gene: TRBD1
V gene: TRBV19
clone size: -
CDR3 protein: CASSIALTGVTEAFF
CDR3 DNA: TGTGCCAGTAGTATAGCCTTGACAGGGGTCACTGAAGCTTTCTTT

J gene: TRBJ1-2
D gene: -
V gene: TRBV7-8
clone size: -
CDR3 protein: CASSSDGVGYGYTF
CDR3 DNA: TGTGCCAGCAGCTCGGACGGGGTTGGCTATGGCTACACCTTC

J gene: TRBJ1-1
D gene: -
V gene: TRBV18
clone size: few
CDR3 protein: CASSPGTSNTEAFF
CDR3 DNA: TGTGCCAGCTCACCCGGGACATCGAACACTGAAGCTTTCTTT

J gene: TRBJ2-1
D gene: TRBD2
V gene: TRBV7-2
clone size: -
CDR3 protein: CASSRVSGTHNEQFF
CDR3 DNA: TGTGCCAGCAGCAGGGTTAGCGGGACCCACAATGAGCAGTTCTTC

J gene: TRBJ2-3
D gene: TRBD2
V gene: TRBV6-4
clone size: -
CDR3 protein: CASSAEASGGPTDTQYF
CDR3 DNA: TGTGCCAGCAGTGCGGAAGCTAGCGGGGGGCCCACAGATACGCAGTATTTT

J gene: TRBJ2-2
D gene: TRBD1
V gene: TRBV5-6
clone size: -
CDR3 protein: CASSRQGAGTGELFF
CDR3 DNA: TGTGCCAGCAGCCGACAGGGGGCGGGCACCGGGGAGCTGTTTTTT

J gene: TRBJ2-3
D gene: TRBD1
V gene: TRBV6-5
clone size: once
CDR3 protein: CASRMTGVGDTQYF
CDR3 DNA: TGTGCCAGCCGAATGACAGGGGTGGGAGATACGCAGTATTTT

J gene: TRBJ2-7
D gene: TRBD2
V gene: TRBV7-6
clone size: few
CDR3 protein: CASSLTSGDYEQYF
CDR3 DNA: TGTGCCAGCAGCTTGACTAGCGGGGACTACGAGCAGTACTTC

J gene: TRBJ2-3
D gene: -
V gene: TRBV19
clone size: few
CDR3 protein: CASTGYRDTQYF
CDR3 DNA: TGTGCCAGTACCGGATACAGGGATACGCAGTATTTT

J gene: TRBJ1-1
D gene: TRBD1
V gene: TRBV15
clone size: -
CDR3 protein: CATSRDTGGHEAFF
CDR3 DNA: TGTGCCACCAGCAGAGACACAGGGGGTCATGAAGCTTTCTTT

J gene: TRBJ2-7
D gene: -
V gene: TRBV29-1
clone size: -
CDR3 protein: CSASGDVTPYEQYF
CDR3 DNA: TGCAGCGCCTCGGGGGATGTCACCCCCTACGAGCAGTACTTC

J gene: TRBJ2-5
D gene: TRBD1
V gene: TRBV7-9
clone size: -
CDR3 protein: CASSTPRDRRGVETQYF
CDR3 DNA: TGTGCCAGCAGCACACCCCGGGACAGGCGGGGCGTGGAGACCCAGTACTTC

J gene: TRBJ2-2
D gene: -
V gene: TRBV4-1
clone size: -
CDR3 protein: CASSPAPGHSLNTGELFF
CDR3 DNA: TGCGCCAGCAGCCCAGCCCCAGGGCATTCATTGAACACCGGGGAGCTGTTTTTT

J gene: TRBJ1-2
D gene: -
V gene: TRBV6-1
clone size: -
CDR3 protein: CASSAPSWGQGYGYTF
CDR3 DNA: TGTGCCAGCAGTGCTCCCTCGTGGGGGCAGGGTTATGGCTACACCTTC

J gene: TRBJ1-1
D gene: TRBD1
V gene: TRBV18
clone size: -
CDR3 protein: CASSLITGGWRAFF
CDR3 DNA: TGTGCCAGCTCACTAATTACAGGGGGCTGGCGGGCTTTCTTT

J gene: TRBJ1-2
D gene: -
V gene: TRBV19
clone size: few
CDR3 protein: CASSYTIRYGYTF
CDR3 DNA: TGTGCCAGTAGTTATACTATCCGGTATGGCTACACCTTC

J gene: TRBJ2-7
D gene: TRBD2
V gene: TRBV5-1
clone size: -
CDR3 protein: CASSYRSSGGYEQYF
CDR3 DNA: TGCGCCAGCAGCTACCGGAGTAGCGGGGGCTACGAGCAGTACTTC

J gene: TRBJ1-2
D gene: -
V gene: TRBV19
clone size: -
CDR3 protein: CASSPTGHRDYGYTF
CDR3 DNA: TGTGCCAGTAGTCCTACAGGGCACCGAGACTATGGCTACACCTTC

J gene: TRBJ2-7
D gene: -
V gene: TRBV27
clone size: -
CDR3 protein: CASSSYTATLSYEQYF
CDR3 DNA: TGTGCCAGCAGTTCATACACCGCGACACTCTCCTACGAGCAGTACTTC

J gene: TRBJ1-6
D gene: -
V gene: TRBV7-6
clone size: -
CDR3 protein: CASSLGQMSPLHF
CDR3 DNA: TGTGCCAGCAGCTTAGGACAGATGTCACCCCTCCACTTT

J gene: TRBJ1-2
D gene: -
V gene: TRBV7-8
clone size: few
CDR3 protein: CASSLTGVNYGYTF
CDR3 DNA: TGTGCCAGCAGCTTAACCGGGGTAAACTATGGCTACACCTTC

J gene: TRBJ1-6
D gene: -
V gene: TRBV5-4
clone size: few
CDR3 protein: CASSLGGGEPLHF
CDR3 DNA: TGTGCCAGCAGCTTGGGGGGAGGGGAGCCCCTCCACTTT

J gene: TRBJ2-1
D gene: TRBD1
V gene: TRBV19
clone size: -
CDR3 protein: CASTPMGQGGNEQFF
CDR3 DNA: TGTGCCAGTACCCCCATGGGACAGGGTGGGAATGAGCAGTTCTTC

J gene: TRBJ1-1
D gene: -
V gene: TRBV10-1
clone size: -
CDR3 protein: CASSDPSNTEAFF
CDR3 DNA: TGCGCCAGCAGTGATCCCTCGAACACTGAAGCTTTCTTT

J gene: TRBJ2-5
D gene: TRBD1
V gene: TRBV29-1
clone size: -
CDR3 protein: CSVETTGEETQYF
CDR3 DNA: TGCAGCGTGGAAACGACAGGGGAAGAGACCCAGTACTTC